This entry features one TCR beta chain sequence. The J segment lost 7 bases and the V segment lost 5 bases, leaving 6 bases of the junction unmatched. Looked up from germline, CDR1 is LNHDA and CDR2 is SQIVND (reference sequence). CDR3 length equals 15 residues. Original analysis: By means of reference gene primer amplification, nucleated cell counts were estimated. The assay was immunoSEQ multiplex PCR, and TCRdb's table has in-frame clones only and misses some. The V and J calls and clone size were taken over from that table, and D and trimming were inferred from the DNA. Of more than 200,000 clones detected, under 90% appear once; the ten largest clones hold 3% to 4%. The data were obtained in a study of blood T cell repertoires in COVID-19. Study members were between roughly 18 and 100 years old and lived in 25 or so US regions. Cohorts were determined from participant-reported clinical history.

The material sequenced was PBMCs or T cells enriched from blood (not recorded which). This TCR was recovered from a woman between 25 and 40 years old with acute COVID-19. The chain couples TRBV19 to TRBJ2-1, with 12 nucleotides matching TRBD2. Here the CDR3 reads CASSYLAGGINEQFF. CDR3 sequence (DNA): TGTGCCAGTAGTTACCTAGCGGGGGGGATAAATGAGCAGTTCTTC.